Listed here are 26 T cell receptor beta chains from one sample, sequenced in a study of cytomegalovirus exposure and HLA in healthy donors. PCR was performed using 60 Vbeta and 13 Jbeta primers. Clones were read by immunoSEQ multiplex PCR, and TCRdb kept only the in-frame ones, dropping some. The sample records over 150,000 clones, about 64% being singletons. Source material: PBMCs. The source of these receptors is a man aged 45-60 years in good health and CMV-seronegative.

The chain is built from TRBV5-1 and TRBJ2-5, with a weak D call TRBD1 (7 bases). CDR3 size: 14 residues. The germline V gene encodes CDR1 SGHRS and CDR2 YFSETQ. Trimming took off 3 bases at V and 2 bases at J, with 11 bases between the two ends. As DNA, the CDR3 is TGCGCCAGCAGCTCTCAGGGGGGACAAGAGACCCAGTACTTC. Encoded protein: CASSSQGGQETQYF.

DNA of the CDR3: TGTGCCAGCAAAAAGAACAGGGACGGGTATGGCTACACCTTC. Translation: CASKKNRDGYGYTF. The chain recombines TRBV6-5 with TRBJ1-2, with TRBD1 as a possible D gene (6 bases). Trimming removed 7 bases at V and 5 bases at J, with 17 bases between. The germline gives CDR1 MNHEY, CDR2 SVGAGI. CDR3 length equals 14 residues.

This clone was seen a handful of times. The genes are TRBV5-4 and TRBJ2-1; 10 bases fit TRBD2. The V segment lost 1 base and the J segment 6 bases; nucleotides outside the gene matches: 7. The CDR3 totals 16 residues. Per germline, CDR1 SGHNT and CDR2 YYREEE (reference sequence). The CDR3 nucleotides read TGTGCCAGCAGCTTGCCTCCCAGCGGGGGGGTCAATGAGCAGTTCTTC. This codes for CASSLPPSGGVNEQFF.

The chain is built from TRBV5-4 and TRBJ2-2, with a tentative D call TRBD2 (5 bases). The CDR3 extends over 15 amino acids. Germline lookup yields CDR1 SGHNT and CDR2 YYREEE (reference sequence). The V and J ends lost 6 bases and 7 bases respectively, with 19 bases between them. CDR3 region: CASIPNGVGSGELFF. DNA for the CDR3: TGTGCCAGCATTCCGAACGGGGTCGGAAGCGGGGAGCTGTTTTTT.

The gene calls are TRBV19 and TRBJ1-1; TRBD1 aligns across 7 bases. This CDR3 comprises 18 residues. V was pared by 1 base and J by 0 bases, with 11 bases of the junction left unmatched. Germline loops: CDR1 LNHDA, CDR2 SQIVND (reference sequence). CDR3 in DNA: TGTGCCAGTAGTATAGCAATGATACAGGGGAAGATGAACACTGAAGCTTTCTTT. It yields the protein CASSIAMIQGKMNTEAFF.

The V call is TRBV5-1, the J call TRBJ1-5, with TRBD1 identical over 8 bases. The CDR3 totals 15 residues. Germline CDR1 is SGHRS and CDR2 is YFSETQ. The trim removed 1 base at V and 6 bases at J, leaving 6 bases unmatched. DNA of the CDR3: TGCGCCAGCAGCTTGTCAACAGGGGGTGGTCAGCCCCAGCATTTT. Protein: CASSLSTGGGQPQHF.

This clone has only one observation. The rearrangement joins TRBV6-5 to TRBJ1-1; D perhaps matches TRBD1 (6 bases). The CDR3 length is 14 residues. The V and J ends lost 6 bases and 1 base respectively, with 12 bases between them. Per germline, CDR1 MNHEY and CDR2 SVGAGI. This CDR3 is CASRNRDRNTEAFF. CDR3 in DNA: TGTGCCAGCAGAAACAGGGATAGGAACACTGAAGCTTTCTTT.

The chain is built from TRBV7-9 and TRBJ1-4; tentative D call: TRBD1 (6 bases). Trimming took 6 bases from V and 12 from J, leaving 11 bases between them. Germline V gene sequence: CDR1 SEHNR, CDR2 FQNEAQ (reference sequence). The CDR3 sequence is 11 residues long. The CDR3 DNA reads as TGTGCCAGCAGGTCACAGGGTGAACTGTTTTTT. Translated: CASRSQGELFF.

The genes are TRBV13 and TRBJ1-1, with 9 bases matching TRBD1. The germline V gene encodes CDR1 PRHDT and CDR2 FYEKMQ (reference sequence). Losses at the gene ends were 4 bases for V and 1 base for J; bases not matched to a gene: 4. The CDR3 covers 15 residues. The CDR3 nucleotides read TGTGCCAGCAGCTGGGGGGGACAGGGGAACACTGAAGCTTTCTTT. Amino acid sequence: CASSWGGQGNTEAFF. The full variable domain, with the rest looked up from reference TRBV13 and TRBJ1-1, is AAGVIQSPRHLIKEKRETATLKCYPIPRHDTVYWYQQGPGQDPQFLISFYEKMQSDKGSIPDRFSAQQFSDYHSELNMSSLELGDSALYFCASSWGGQGNTEAFFGQGTRLTVV.

The chain has TRBV19 and TRBJ2-7, with D possibly being TRBD2 (6 bases). Germline lookup yields CDR1 LNHDA and CDR2 SQIVND (reference sequence). The CDR3 totals 15 residues. V lost 3 bases to trimming and J lost 1 base, with 13 bases between them. The chain's CDR3 is CASSIGGGKSYEQYF. CDR3 coding DNA: TGTGCCAGTAGTATCGGGGGTGGAAAATCCTACGAGCAGTACTTC. The full variable domain, completed using reference TRBV19 and TRBJ2-7, is DGGITQSPKYLFRKEGQNVTLSCEQNLNHDAMYWYRQDPGQGLRLIYYSQIVNDFQKGDIAEGYSVSREKKESFPLTVTSAQKNPTAFYLCASSIGGGKSYEQYFGPGTRLTVT.

This chain links TRBV5-5 with TRBJ1-4; no clear D. The V gene lost 2 bases and the J gene lost 3 bases, with 17 bases spanning the gap. CDR1 is SGHKS, CDR2 YYEKEE, per germline (reference sequence). The CDR3 sequence is 17 residues long. The CDR3 region has the DNA TGTGCCAGCAGCTTACACCCCCAAGACAATTCTAATGAAAAACTGTTTTTT. This codes for CASSLHPQDNSNEKLFF.

This clone appeared a few times. This rearrangement joins TRBV6-5 to TRBJ2-1; 8 positions match TRBD2. Germline V gives CDR1 MNHEY, CDR2 SVGAGI. This CDR3 has 15 residues. V gave up 2 bases and J gave up 2 bases; unmatched junction bases: 2. CDR3 in amino acids: CASSYAGGTYNEQFF. The CDR3, as DNA: TGTGCCAGCAGTTACGCGGGGGGTACCTACAATGAGCAGTTCTTC.

V usage is TRBV6-1 and J usage is TRBJ1-1; tentative D call: TRBD1 (5 bases). Germline-derived CDR1 and CDR2 are MNHNS and SASEGT. V was shortened by 7 bases and J by 5 bases, with 11 bases between the two germline ends. This CDR3 has 12 amino acids. The CDR3 region has the DNA TGTGCCAGCAAAGGGGTGGGTACTGAAGCTTTCTTT. Protein sequence: CASKGVGTEAFF.

J is TRBJ2-5 and V is TRBV29-1; 8 positions match TRBD2. The junction had 14 bases not matched to a gene; V was cut back by 7 bases and J by 4 bases. Per germline, CDR1 SQVTM and CDR2 ANQGSEA. The CDR3 has 15 residues. The CDR3 nucleotides read TGCAGCGCCCGACAAGATCAGCGGGGGTCAGAGACCCAGTACTTC. Translating gives CSARQDQRGSETQYF.

The gene calls are TRBV7-2 and TRBJ1-3, with D uncertain. Trimming took off 4 bases at V and 0 bases at J, with 10 bases between the two ends. Germline-derived CDR1 and CDR2 are SGHTA and FQGNSA. CDR3 length: 15 residues. CDR3 bases: TGTGCCAGCAGCTCTTTCAGGAACTCTGGAAACACCATATATTTT. Translated: CASSSFRNSGNTIYF.

This chain links TRBV5-1 with TRBJ1-3; 7 bases map to TRBD1. This CDR3 contains 16 residues. The V and J ends lost 3 bases and 3 bases, in that order; junction bases with no gene match: 9. Germline CDR1 SGHRS, CDR2 YFSETQ. For the CDR3, the DNA is TGCGCCAGCAGCTCCCCTAAGACAGGGTTTGGAAACACCATATATTTT. This encodes CASSSPKTGFGNTIYF.

This clone was seen a handful of times. The chain is built from TRBV5-4 and TRBJ1-1; 9 nucleotides line up with TRBD1. The germline gives CDR1 SGHNT, CDR2 YYREEE (reference sequence). With V trimmed by 6 bases and J by 1 base, 7 bases remained unmatched. The CDR3 covers 15 residues. The CDR3 DNA reads as TGTGCCAGCAATCACCCGGACAGGGGGAACACTGAAGCTTTCTTT. Its protein product is CASNHPDRGNTEAFF.

The chain couples TRBV29-1 to TRBJ2-5; D gene uncertain. Germline V lookup: CDR1 SQVTM, CDR2 ANQGSEA. There are 13 residues in the CDR3. Trimming took off 4 bases at V and 2 bases at J, with 11 bases between the two ends. The DNA of the CDR3 is TGCAGCGTTGCGCGGCATACTCAAGAGACCCAGTACTTC. Translation gives CSVARHTQETQYF.

The J gene is TRBJ2-3, the V gene TRBV12-5; D gene uncertain. CDR3 length: 16 residues. The germline V gene encodes CDR1 LGHNT and CDR2 FRNRAP. Trimming pared 0 bases from V and 0 bases from J, leaving 10 bases between. In DNA form, the CDR3 reads TGTGCTAGTGGTTTGGTCCCAGCGACTAGCACAGATACGCAGTATTTT. This gives the protein CASGLVPATSTDTQYF.

This chain links TRBV6-5 with TRBJ2-7; D remains ambiguous. The V gene's germline CDR1 is MNHEY and CDR2 SVGAGI. Trimming left V 7 bases short and J 0 bases short, with 10 bases between. CDR3 length: 13 amino acids. Here the CDR3 reads CASTSEASYEQYF. The CDR3 DNA reads TGTGCCAGCACCTCAGAGGCCTCCTACGAGCAGTACTTC.

Concerning this clone itself: Sequence at one end of the junction differs from germline and may be a read error. The chain has TRBV9 and TRBJ2-6, with D possibly being TRBD2 (6 bases). The CDR3 consists of 18 residues. CDR1 is SGDLS and CDR2 is YYNGEE in the germline V gene. The CDR3 sequence is CASSAEWGEDSGANALTF. In nucleotides, the CDR3 is TGTGCCAGCAGCGCTGAGTGGGGGGAAGACTCTGGGGCCAACGCCCTGACTTTC.

V usage is TRBV12-5 and J usage is TRBJ1-1, with 8 bases matching TRBD1. V was clipped by 5 bases and J by 1 base; unmatched bases: 6. The CDR3 has 15 residues. Germline loops: CDR1 LGHNT, CDR2 FRNRAP. The CDR3 nucleotides read TGTGCTAGTGGTCCGGGGACAGGATCGAACACTGAAGCTTTCTTT. Translated: CASGPGTGSNTEAFF.

The chain's CDR3 is CASSLGPGTGNYGYTF. DNA of the CDR3: TGCGCCAGCAGCTTGGGTCCCGGGACAGGGAATTATGGCTACACCTTC. The V gene is TRBV5-1, the J gene TRBJ1-2; 9 bases match TRBD1. The V segment lost 0 bases and the J segment 5 bases; nucleotides outside the gene matches: 8. CDR3 length equals 16 residues. Germline assignment: CDR1 SGHRS and CDR2 YFSETQ.

The chain links TRBV5-5 to TRBJ1-4; no reliable D call. The CDR3 runs to 14 residues. The V gene's germline CDR1 is SGHKS and CDR2 YYEKEE (reference sequence). The V end lost 6 bases, the J end lost 0 bases, and 9 bases lay between the germline ends. CDR3 amino acids: CASTTYATNEKLFF. CDR3 nucleotide sequence: TGTGCCAGCACCACATATGCAACTAATGAAAAACTGTTTTTT.

This clone was counted only a few times. For the CDR3, the DNA is TGTGCCAGCAGTCACGGACAGGCCGGAGGCAATCAGCCCCAGCATTTT. Its protein product is CASSHGQAGGNQPQHF. This rearrangement joins TRBV11-2 to TRBJ1-5; 7 bases are a match to TRBD1. The CDR3 contains 16 residues. The V gene end was trimmed by 6 bases and the J gene end by 2 bases; junction bases not matched to a gene: 10. Looked up from germline, CDR1 is SGHAT and CDR2 is FQNNGV.

The chain has TRBV5-1 and TRBJ1-1; 7 bases are a match to TRBD1. The V segment lost 3 bases and the J segment 4 bases; nucleotides outside the gene matches: 9. The CDR3 has 15 amino acids. From germline, CDR1 is SGHRS and CDR2 YFSETQ. The CDR3 loop is CASSSLRGLGTEAFF. In DNA form, the CDR3 reads TGCGCCAGCAGCTCTCTGAGGGGGCTGGGCACTGAAGCTTTCTTT.